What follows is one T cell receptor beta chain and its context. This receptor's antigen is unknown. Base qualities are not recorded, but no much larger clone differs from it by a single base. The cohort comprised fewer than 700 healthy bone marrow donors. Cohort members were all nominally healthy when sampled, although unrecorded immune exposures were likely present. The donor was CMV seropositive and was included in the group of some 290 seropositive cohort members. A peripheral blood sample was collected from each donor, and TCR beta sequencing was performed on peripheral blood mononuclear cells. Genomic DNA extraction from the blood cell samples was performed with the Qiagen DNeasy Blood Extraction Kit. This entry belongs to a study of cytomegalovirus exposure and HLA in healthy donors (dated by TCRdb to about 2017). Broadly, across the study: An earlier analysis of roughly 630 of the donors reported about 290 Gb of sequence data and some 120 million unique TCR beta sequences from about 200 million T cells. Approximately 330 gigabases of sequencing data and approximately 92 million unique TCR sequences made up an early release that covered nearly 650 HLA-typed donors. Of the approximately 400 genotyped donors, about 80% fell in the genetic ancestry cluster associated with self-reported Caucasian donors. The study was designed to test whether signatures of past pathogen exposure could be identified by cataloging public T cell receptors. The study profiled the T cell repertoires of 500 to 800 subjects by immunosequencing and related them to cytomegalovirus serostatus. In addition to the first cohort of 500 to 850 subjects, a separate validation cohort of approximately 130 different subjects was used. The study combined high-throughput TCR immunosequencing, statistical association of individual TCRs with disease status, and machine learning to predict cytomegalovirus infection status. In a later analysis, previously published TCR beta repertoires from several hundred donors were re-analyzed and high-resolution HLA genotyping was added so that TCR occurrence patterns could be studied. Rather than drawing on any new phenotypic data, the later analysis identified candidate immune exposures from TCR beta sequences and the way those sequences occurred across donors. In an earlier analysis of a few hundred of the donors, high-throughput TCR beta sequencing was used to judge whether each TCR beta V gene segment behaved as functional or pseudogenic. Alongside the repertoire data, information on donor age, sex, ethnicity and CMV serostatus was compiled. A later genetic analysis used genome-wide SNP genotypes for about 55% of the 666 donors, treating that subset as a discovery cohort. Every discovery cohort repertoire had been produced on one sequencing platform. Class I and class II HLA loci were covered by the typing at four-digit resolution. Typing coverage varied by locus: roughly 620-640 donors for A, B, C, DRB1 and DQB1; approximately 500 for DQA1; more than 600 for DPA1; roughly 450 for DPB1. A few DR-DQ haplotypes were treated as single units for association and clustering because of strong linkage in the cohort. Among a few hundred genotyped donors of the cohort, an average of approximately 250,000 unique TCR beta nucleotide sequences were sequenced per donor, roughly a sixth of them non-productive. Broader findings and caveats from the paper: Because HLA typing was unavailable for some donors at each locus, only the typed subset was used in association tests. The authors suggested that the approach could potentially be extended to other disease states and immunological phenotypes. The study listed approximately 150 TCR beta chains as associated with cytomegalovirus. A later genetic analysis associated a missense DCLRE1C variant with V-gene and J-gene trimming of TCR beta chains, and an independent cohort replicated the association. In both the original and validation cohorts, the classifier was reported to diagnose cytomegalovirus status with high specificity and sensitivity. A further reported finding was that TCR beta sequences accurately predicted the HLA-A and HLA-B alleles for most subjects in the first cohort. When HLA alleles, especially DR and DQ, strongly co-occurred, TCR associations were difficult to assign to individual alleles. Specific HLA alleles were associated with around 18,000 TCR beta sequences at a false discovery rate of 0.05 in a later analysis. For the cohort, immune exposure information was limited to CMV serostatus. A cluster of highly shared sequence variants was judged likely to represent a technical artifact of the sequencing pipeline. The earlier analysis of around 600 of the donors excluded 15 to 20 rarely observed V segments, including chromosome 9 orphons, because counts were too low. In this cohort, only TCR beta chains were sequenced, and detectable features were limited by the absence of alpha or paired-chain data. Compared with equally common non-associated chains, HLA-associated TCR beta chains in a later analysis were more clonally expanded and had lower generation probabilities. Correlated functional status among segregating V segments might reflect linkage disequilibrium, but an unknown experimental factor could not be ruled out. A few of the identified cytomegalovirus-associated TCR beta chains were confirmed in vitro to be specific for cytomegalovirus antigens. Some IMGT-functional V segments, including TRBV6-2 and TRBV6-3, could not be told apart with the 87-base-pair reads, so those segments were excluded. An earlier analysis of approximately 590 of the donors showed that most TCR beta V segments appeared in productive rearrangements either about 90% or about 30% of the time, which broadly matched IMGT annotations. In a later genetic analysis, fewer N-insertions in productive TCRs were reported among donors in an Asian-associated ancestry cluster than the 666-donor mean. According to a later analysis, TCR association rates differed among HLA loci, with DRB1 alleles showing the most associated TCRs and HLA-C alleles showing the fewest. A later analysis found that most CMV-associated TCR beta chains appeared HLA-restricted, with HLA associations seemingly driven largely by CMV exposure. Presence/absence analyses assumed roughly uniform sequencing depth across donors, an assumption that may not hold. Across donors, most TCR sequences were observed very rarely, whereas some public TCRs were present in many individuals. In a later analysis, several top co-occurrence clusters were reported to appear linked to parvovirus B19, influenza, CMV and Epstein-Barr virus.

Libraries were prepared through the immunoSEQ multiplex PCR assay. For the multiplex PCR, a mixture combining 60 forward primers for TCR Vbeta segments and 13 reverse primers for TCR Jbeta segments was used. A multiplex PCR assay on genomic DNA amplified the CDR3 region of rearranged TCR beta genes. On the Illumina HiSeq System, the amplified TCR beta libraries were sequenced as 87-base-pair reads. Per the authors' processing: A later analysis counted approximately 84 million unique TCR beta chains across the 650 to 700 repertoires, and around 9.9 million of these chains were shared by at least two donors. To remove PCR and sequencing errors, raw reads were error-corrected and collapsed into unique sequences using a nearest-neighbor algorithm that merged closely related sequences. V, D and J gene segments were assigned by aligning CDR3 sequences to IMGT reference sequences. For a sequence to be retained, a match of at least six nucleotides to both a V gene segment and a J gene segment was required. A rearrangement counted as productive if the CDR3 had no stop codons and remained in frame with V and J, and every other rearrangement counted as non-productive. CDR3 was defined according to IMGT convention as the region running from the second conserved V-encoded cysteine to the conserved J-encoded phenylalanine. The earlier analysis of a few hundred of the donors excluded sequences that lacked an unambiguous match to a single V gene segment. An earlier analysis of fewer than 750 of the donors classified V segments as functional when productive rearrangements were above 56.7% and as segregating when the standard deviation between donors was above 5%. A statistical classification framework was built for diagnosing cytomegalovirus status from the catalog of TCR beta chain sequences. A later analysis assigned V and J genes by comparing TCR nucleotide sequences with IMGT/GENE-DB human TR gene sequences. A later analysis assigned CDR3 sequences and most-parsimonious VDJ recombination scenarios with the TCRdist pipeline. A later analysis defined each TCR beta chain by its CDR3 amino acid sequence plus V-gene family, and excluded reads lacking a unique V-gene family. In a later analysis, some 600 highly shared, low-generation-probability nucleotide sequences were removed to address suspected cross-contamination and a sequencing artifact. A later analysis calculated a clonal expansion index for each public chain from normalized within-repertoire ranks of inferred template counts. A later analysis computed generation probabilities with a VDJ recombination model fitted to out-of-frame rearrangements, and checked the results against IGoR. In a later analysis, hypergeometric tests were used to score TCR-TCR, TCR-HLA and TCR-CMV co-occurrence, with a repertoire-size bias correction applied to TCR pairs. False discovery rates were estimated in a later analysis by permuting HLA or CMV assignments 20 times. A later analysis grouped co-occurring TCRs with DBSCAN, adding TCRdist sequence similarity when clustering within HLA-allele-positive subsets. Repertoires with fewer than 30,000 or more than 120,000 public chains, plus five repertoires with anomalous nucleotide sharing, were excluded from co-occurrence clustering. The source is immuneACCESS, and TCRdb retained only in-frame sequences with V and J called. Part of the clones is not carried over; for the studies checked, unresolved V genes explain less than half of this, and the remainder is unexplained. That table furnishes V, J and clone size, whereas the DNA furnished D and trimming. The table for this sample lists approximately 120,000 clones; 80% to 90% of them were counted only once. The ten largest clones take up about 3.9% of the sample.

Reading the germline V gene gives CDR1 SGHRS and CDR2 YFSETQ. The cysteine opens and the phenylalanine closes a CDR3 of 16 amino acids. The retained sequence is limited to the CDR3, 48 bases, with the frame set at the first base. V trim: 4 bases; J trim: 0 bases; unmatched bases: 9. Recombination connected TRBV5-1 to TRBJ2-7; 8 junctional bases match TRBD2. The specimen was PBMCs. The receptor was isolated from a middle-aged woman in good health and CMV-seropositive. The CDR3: CASSGISGRSSYEQYF. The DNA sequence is TGCGCCAGCAGCGGAATAAGCGGGAGAAGCTCCTACGAGCAGTACTTC. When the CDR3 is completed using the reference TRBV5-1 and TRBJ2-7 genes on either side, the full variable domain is KAGVTQTPRYLIKTRGQQVTLSCSPISGHRSVSWYQQTPGQGLQFLFEYFSETQRNKGNFPGRFSGRQFSNSRSEMNVSTLELGDSALYLCASSGISGRSSYEQYFGPGTRLTVT.